This passage covers 13 T cell receptor beta chains from one sample sequenced in a study of blood T cell repertoires in COVID-19. The method was immunoSEQ multiplex PCR; TCRdb's version includes in-frame clones alone and lacks a portion of them. This sample yields around 300,000 clones, of which about 87% are seen a single time; less than 6.5% belongs to the top ten. The sequenced sample consisted of PBMCs or T cells enriched from blood (not recorded which). The receptors here all came from a man aged 25-40 years who had recovered from COVID-19.

The chain couples TRBV19 to TRBJ1-1; D is ambiguous. Trimming removed 8 bases at V and 0 bases at J, with 10 bases between. Germline assignment: CDR1 LNHDA and CDR2 SQIVND (reference sequence). The CDR3 loop spans 13 amino acids. The CDR3 sequence is CASRGSMNTEAFF. The DNA of the CDR3 is TGTGCCAGTCGGGGATCTATGAACACTGAAGCTTTCTTT.

A remark on this clone: Distinct nucleotide sequences in the sample also encode this CDR3. This chain joins TRBV6-5 and TRBJ1-4; 7 bases map to TRBD1. V shed 3 bases and J 8 bases; nucleotides not matched to a gene: 3. In germline, CDR1 is MNHEY, CDR2 SVGAGI. CDR3 length equals 13 residues. CDR3 nucleotides: TGTGCCAGCAGTTATAAGGACAGGGAAAAACTGTTTTTT. Translated: CASSYKDREKLFF.

The gene calls are TRBV27 and TRBJ1-4, with 7 bases aligning to TRBD1. V lost 8 bases and J lost 8; bases outside the gene matches: 17. This CDR3 contains 16 residues. Per the germline V gene, CDR1 is MNHEY and CDR2 is SMNVEV (reference sequence). The CDR3: CASRGAGGSRTEKLFF. CDR3 sequence (DNA): TGTGCCAGCCGTGGGGCAGGGGGGTCGCGTACAGAAAAACTGTTTTTT.

The chain employs TRBV6-1 and TRBJ2-7, with 11 nucleotides matching TRBD1. The CDR3 consists of 16 residues. Per germline, CDR1 MNHNS and CDR2 SASEGT. V lost 2 bases to trimming and J lost 5 bases; unmatched junction nucleotides: 8. In DNA, the CDR3 is TGTGCCAGCAGTGAACTCCCAGGGACAGGGGGACACGAGCAGTACTTC. Protein: CASSELPGTGGHEQYF.

The chain employs TRBV5-1 and TRBJ1-2, with a tentative D call TRBD1 (6 bases). The CDR3 covers 13 residues. The germline V and J ends were trimmed by 4 bases and 8 bases, with 15 bases remaining between them. Germline V gene data show CDR1 as SGHRS and CDR2 as YFSETQ. The CDR3 spells CASSDGQPTGYTF. In DNA, the CDR3 is TGCGCCAGCAGCGATGGACAGCCGACCGGCTACACCTTC.

This clone was found once. V gene TRBV30 combines with J gene TRBJ2-1; TRBD2 aligns across 7 bases. This CDR3 contains 13 residues. Germline loops: CDR1 GTSNPN, CDR2 SVGIG (reference sequence). The ends lost 4 bases at V and 5 bases at J; junction bases unmatched: 5. The CDR3 loop reads CAWNGGFDNEQFF. Written as DNA, the CDR3 is TGTGCCTGGAACGGGGGGTTCGACAATGAGCAGTTCTTC. Supplemented by reference TRBV30 and TRBJ2-1, the full variable domain reads SQTIHQWPATLVQPVGSPLSLECTVEGTSNPNLYWYRQAAGRGLQLLFYSVGIGQISSEVPQNLSASRPQDRQFILSSKKLLLSDSGFYLCAWNGGFDNEQFFGPGTRLTVL.

This clone was observed a single time. The chain uses TRBV7-7 and TRBJ2-5, with 8 bases aligning to TRBD2. J lost 3 bases, V lost 1 base, and 4 bases had no gene match. From germline, CDR1 is SSHAT and CDR2 FNYEAQ (reference sequence). This CDR3 comprises 15 residues. CDR3 amino acids: CASSLGPGGEETQYF. As DNA, the CDR3 is TGTGCCAGCAGCTTAGGCCCGGGGGGGGAAGAGACCCAGTACTTC.

This clone was found once. The chain is built from TRBV19 and TRBJ1-5, with TRBD1 matching 9 bases. CDR1 and CDR2 (germline): LNHDA, SQIVND (reference sequence). J was trimmed by 5 bases and V by 4 bases; bases with no gene match: 9. CDR3 length: 16 residues. CDR3 DNA: TGTGCCAGTAGTACCTCCGGGACAGGGTTTTATCAGCCCCAGCATTTT. Its translation: CASSTSGTGFYQPQHF.

The chain uses TRBV19 and TRBJ1-4; TRBD1 matches 9 bases. The germline CDR1 and CDR2 sequences are LNHDA and SQIVND (reference sequence). The CDR3 is 14 residues long. V gave up 4 bases and J gave up 6 bases; unmatched junction bases: 3. The CDR3 is CASSNDRGDEKLFF. In DNA, the CDR3 is TGTGCCAGTAGTAATGACAGGGGGGATGAAAAACTGTTTTTT.

The chain joins TRBV6-5 to TRBJ1-6; D is undetermined. Germline V gene lookup returns CDR1 MNHEY and CDR2 SVGAGI. This CDR3 region has 15 residues. Between the trimmed V and J ends, which lost 8 bases and 10 bases, there was a span of 21 bases. The CDR3 here is CASRIEVRLRSPLHF. For the CDR3, the DNA is TGTGCCAGCCGAATTGAGGTGCGGCTTCGGTCACCCCTCCACTTT.

The gene calls are TRBV19 and TRBJ2-7, with D hard to call. Between the trimmed V and J ends, which lost 3 bases and 1 base, there was a span of 7 bases. This CDR3 is 13 amino acids long. Germline CDR1 and CDR2: LNHDA and SQIVND (reference sequence). CDR3 bases: TGTGCCAGTAGTATGGTCGGTTCCTACGAGCAGTACTTC. Translated: CASSMVGSYEQYF.

The CDR3 region is CATRDRGGEKLFF. The CDR3 region has the DNA TGTGCCACCAGAGACAGGGGAGGCGAAAAACTGTTTTTT. This chain connects TRBV15 to TRBJ1-4, with TRBD1 matching over 8 bases. This CDR3 is built from 13 residues. Germline V CDR1 and CDR2: LNHNV, YYDKDF (reference sequence). With 6 bases clipped from V and 8 bases from J, the junction kept 5 bases outside the gene matches.

This sequence joins TRBV11-2 and TRBJ1-6; D unresolved. Germline CDR1 and CDR2: SGHAT and FQNNGV. The CDR3 is 13 residues long. With 4 bases removed from V and 8 bases from J, the gap between germline ends came to 9 bases. DNA of the CDR3: TGTGCCAGCAGCTCGCGAATGTATTCACCCCTCCACTTT. It encodes CASSSRMYSPLHF.